Each of the 30 T cell receptor beta chains below was sequenced from the same sample in a study of cytomegalovirus exposure and HLA in healthy donors (dated by TCRdb to 2016 to 2017). Library preparation was by the immunoSEQ multiplex PCR assay. In TCRdb, the immuneACCESS table is reduced to in-frame sequences with V and J assigned. These tables do not hold every clone; where another copy was compared, an unresolved V gene accounts for under half, and the others remain unexplained. The sample profile shows 200,000 to 300,000 clones; 70% to 90% of them were found once. Clones ranked in the top ten supply roughly 1.2% of the sample. The sample consisted of PBMCs. The receptors were gathered from a woman under 40 in good health and CMV-seropositive.

The CDR3 loop is CASSVTVAVTYNEQFF. Here the CDR3 DNA reads TGTGCCAGCAGCGTAACAGTAGCGGTAACCTACAATGAGCAGTTCTTC. This rearrangement joins TRBV9 to TRBJ2-1; D possibly corresponds to TRBD2 (6 bases). CDR3 length: 16 amino acids. Per the germline V gene, CDR1 is SGDLS and CDR2 is YYNGEE. V was trimmed by 1 base and J by 2 bases, leaving 13 bases between them. Based on the CDR3 plus reference TRBV9 and TRBJ2-1, the full variable domain is DSGVTQTPKHLITATGQRVTLRCSPRSGDLSVYWYQQSLDQGLQFLIQYYNGEERAKGNILERFSAQQFPDLHSELNLSSLELGDSALYFCASSVTVAVTYNEQFFGPGTRLTVL.

The rearrangement links TRBV5-1 to TRBJ1-5, with D unclear. The CDR3 spans 14 residues. Trimming stripped 3 bases from V and 4 bases from J, with 11 bases between. Germline loops: CDR1 SGHRS, CDR2 YFSETQ. CDR3 residues: CASSSGSTNQPQHF. For the CDR3, the DNA is TGCGCCAGCAGCTCGGGAAGTACTAATCAGCCCCAGCATTTT.

The V call is TRBV11-3, the J call TRBJ2-1; 8 positions match TRBD2. The junction had 6 bases not matched to a gene; V was cut back by 8 bases and J by 12 bases. The CDR3 runs to 11 residues. Germline values: CDR1 SGHNT, CDR2 YENEEA. The CDR3 loop is CASGERELQFF. The CDR3 bases are TGTGCCAGCGGTGAGCGGGAGTTGCAGTTCTTC.

The chain combines TRBV25-1 with TRBJ1-1; D is undetermined. Germline V gene data show CDR1 as MGHDK and CDR2 as SYGVNS. The CDR3 consists of 16 residues. V was pared by 3 bases and J by 6 bases, with 20 bases between. The CDR3 loop reads CASSDTASYQGAEAFF. In DNA, the CDR3 is TGTGCCAGCAGTGATACAGCCTCCTACCAAGGCGCTGAAGCTTTCTTT. Full variable domain (outside the CDR3, taken from reference TRBV25-1 and TRBJ1-1): EADIYQTPRYLVIGTGKKITLECSQTMGHDKMYWYQQDPGMELHLIHYSYGVNSTEKGDLSSESTVSRIRTEHFPLTLESARPSHTSQYLCASSDTASYQGAEAFFGQGTRLTVV.

The chain has TRBV19 and TRBJ2-7; tentative D call: TRBD1 (6 bases). Germline V gives CDR1 LNHDA, CDR2 SQIVND (reference sequence). The CDR3 spans 14 residues. The V gene lost 4 bases and the J gene lost 0 bases, with 10 bases spanning the gap. As DNA, the CDR3 is TGTGCCAGTAGTAACGGACAGTCCTCCTACGAGCAGTACTTC. This codes for CASSNGQSSYEQYF.

The V call is TRBV5-1, the J call TRBJ2-5; maybe TRBD2 (6 bases). Germline V gives CDR1 SGHRS, CDR2 YFSETQ. This CDR3 contains 16 residues. Trimming cost V 2 bases and J 2 bases, with 16 bases left between them. In DNA form, the CDR3 reads TGCGCCAGCAGCTTTAGTACGGGAGTTGGTCAAGAGACCCAGTACTTC. This gives the protein CASSFSTGVGQETQYF. The full variable domain, in which reference TRBV5-1 and TRBJ2-5 provide the parts outside the CDR3, is KAGVTQTPRYLIKTRGQQVTLSCSPISGHRSVSWYQQTPGQGLQFLFEYFSETQRNKGNFPGRFSGRQFSNSRSEMNVSTLELGDSALYLCASSFSTGVGQETQYFGPGTRLLVL.

This clone was recorded only once. The chain carries TRBV13 and TRBJ2-5, with D uncertain. The CDR3 covers 13 residues. V was shortened by 1 base and J by 2 bases, with 5 bases between the two germline ends. Per germline, CDR1 PRHDT and CDR2 FYEKMQ (reference sequence). This chain's CDR3 is CASSLEQQETQYF. Written as DNA, the CDR3 is TGTGCCAGCAGCTTAGAACAGCAAGAGACCCAGTACTTC.

The rearrangement links TRBV5-1 to TRBJ1-2; 8 bases line up with TRBD1. Germline assignment: CDR1 SGHRS and CDR2 YFSETQ. There are 13 residues in the CDR3. Trimming at V came to 2 bases and at J to 6 bases, leaving 3 bases not matched to a gene. This CDR3 reads CASSFGTGNGYTF. The DNA for the CDR3 is TGCGCCAGCAGCTTCGGGACAGGAAATGGCTACACCTTC.

V and J are TRBV2 and TRBJ1-2; the match to TRBD1 covers 8 bases. The trim removed 6 bases at V and 7 bases at J, leaving 4 bases unmatched. Germline CDR1 reads SNHLY; CDR2 reads FYNNEI. The CDR3 runs to 12 residues. In nucleotides, the CDR3 is TGTGCCAGCAGACAGGGGGAGGTTGGCTACACCTTC. This gives the protein CASRQGEVGYTF.

This clone was picked up a small number of times. The V call is TRBV7-9, the J call TRBJ2-1; TRBD2 matches 15 bases. J was trimmed by 9 bases and V by 4 bases; bases with no gene match: 7. This CDR3 spans 16 amino acids. Germline CDR1 is SEHNR and CDR2 is FQNEAQ (reference sequence). In nucleotides, the CDR3 is TGTGCCAGCAGCTCACGGACTAGCGGGAGGGCGGGTGAGCAGTTCTTC. Its translation: CASSSRTSGRAGEQFF.

The genes are TRBV2 and TRBJ2-7, with D unclear. The CDR3 totals 11 residues. V lost 6 bases to trimming and J lost 6 bases, with 9 bases between them. The V gene's germline CDR1 is SNHLY and CDR2 FYNNEI. For the CDR3, the DNA is TGTGCCAGCAGCCCATACGGCGAGCAGTACTTC. Translation: CASSPYGEQYF.

The chain joins TRBV6-4 to TRBJ1-2; 7 positions match TRBD1. Germline V gives CDR1 MRHNA, CDR2 SNTAGT. J lost 4 bases, V lost 3 bases, and 14 bases had no gene match. The CDR3 spans 17 residues. CDR3 sequence: CASSEVFEGAKVYGYTF. In DNA, the CDR3 is TGTGCCAGCAGTGAGGTTTTCGAGGGGGCTAAGGTCTATGGCTACACCTTC.

The chain carries TRBV11-3 and TRBJ2-7, with TRBD1 matching 11 bases. The germline V gene has CDR1 SGHNT and CDR2 YENEEA. This CDR3 contains 14 residues. V shed 4 bases and J 5 bases; nucleotides not matched to a gene: 4. CDR3 protein: CASSSDRGPNEQYF. The CDR3 DNA reads TGTGCCAGCAGCTCGGACAGGGGGCCGAACGAGCAGTACTTC.

The gene calls are TRBV19 and TRBJ2-1; 7 bases map to TRBD1. The V segment lost 6 bases and the J segment 4 bases; nucleotides outside the gene matches: 6. The CDR3 totals 14 residues. The germline V gene encodes CDR1 LNHDA and CDR2 SQIVND (reference sequence). CDR3 in DNA: TGTGCCAGTAGGAAGAAGGACAGGTACAATGAGCAGTTCTTC. Protein: CASRKKDRYNEQFF. Based on the CDR3 plus reference TRBV19 and TRBJ2-1, the full variable domain is DGGITQSPKYLFRKEGQNVTLSCEQNLNHDAMYWYRQDPGQGLRLIYYSQIVNDFQKGDIAEGYSVSREKKESFPLTVTSAQKNPTAFYLCASRKKDRYNEQFFGPGTRLTVL.

The chain is built from TRBV27 and TRBJ2-3, with D possibly being TRBD2 (6 bases). V lost 5 bases to trimming and J lost 1 base, with 13 bases between them. The CDR3 is made up of 15 amino acids. In germline, CDR1 is MNHEY, CDR2 SMNVEV (reference sequence). CDR3 region: CASSPLADRTDTQYF. The DNA of the CDR3 is TGTGCCAGCAGTCCACTAGCAGATCGCACAGATACGCAGTATTTT.

The chain couples TRBV27 to TRBJ2-5; TRBD1 aligns across 8 bases. The CDR3 loop spans 16 amino acids. CDR1 and CDR2 from the germline V gene are MNHEY and SMNVEV (reference sequence). The junction had 7 bases not matched to a gene; V was cut back by 4 bases and J by 0 bases. As DNA, the CDR3 is TGTGCCAGCAGTTCCCTTCCGACAGGGGACCAAGAGACCCAGTACTTC. It yields the protein CASSSLPTGDQETQYF.

The V call is TRBV5-1, the J call TRBJ2-5, with a tentative D call TRBD1 (5 bases). The V end lost 7 bases, the J end lost 4 bases, and 14 bases lay between the germline ends. The length of the CDR3 is 13 residues. Germline V gene lookup returns CDR1 SGHRS and CDR2 YFSETQ. CDR3 in amino acids: CASGQGSGETQYF. CDR3 DNA sequence: TGCGCCAGCGGTCAGGGTTCTGGAGAGACCCAGTACTTC.

J is TRBJ2-7 and V is TRBV27; TRBD1 matches at 8 bases. The trim removed 2 bases at V and 2 bases at J, leaving 5 bases unmatched. From germline, CDR1 is MNHEY and CDR2 SMNVEV (reference sequence). There are 15 residues in the CDR3. The CDR3, as DNA: TGTGCCAGCAGTTTAGTTGGACAGGGTCCCTACGAGCAGTACTTC. Translating gives CASSLVGQGPYEQYF.

The rearrangement links TRBV28 to TRBJ1-1, with D tentatively TRBD1 (5 bases). The V gene lost 6 bases and the J gene lost 1 base, with 12 bases spanning the gap. The length of the CDR3 is 14 residues. Germline CDR1 reads MDHEN; CDR2 reads SYDVKM. CDR3 protein: CASRLDSRNTEAFF. The CDR3 DNA reads as TGTGCCAGCAGGCTTGACAGTAGGAACACTGAAGCTTTCTTT.

For this clone: Other nucleotide sequences from this sample produce the same CDR3. V usage is TRBV28 and J usage is TRBJ1-1; D uncertain. CDR1 is MDHEN and CDR2 is SYDVKM in the germline V gene. The ends were cut back, 3 bases at V and 7 bases at J, with 9 bases in the middle. The CDR3 is 12 residues long. The CDR3 region has the DNA TGTGCCAGCAGTTTGGAGCAGAATGAAGCTTTCTTT. Amino acid sequence: CASSLEQNEAFF.

The rearrangement links TRBV19 to TRBJ1-2; D is undetermined. V lost 6 bases, J lost 0 bases, and 14 bases lay in between. The CDR3 loop spans 15 amino acids. Germline V lookup: CDR1 LNHDA, CDR2 SQIVND (reference sequence). CDR3 sequence reads: CASSQGVGANYGYTF. The DNA of the CDR3 is TGTGCCAGTAGCCAAGGCGTTGGAGCTAACTATGGCTACACCTTC.

This chain's CDR3 is CASSFASGSTDTQYF. CDR3 DNA: TGCGCCAGCAGCTTCGCTAGCGGTAGCACAGATACGCAGTATTTT. The chain links TRBV5-1 to TRBJ2-3; 7 nucleotides line up with TRBD2. Germline CDR1 and CDR2: SGHRS and YFSETQ. The CDR3 has 15 amino acids. V trimming: 2 bases; J trimming: 0 bases; junction bases outside the gene matches: 3.

The chain has TRBV19 and TRBJ1-2; 10 nucleotides agree with TRBD1. This CDR3 is built from 14 residues. Germline CDR1 and CDR2: LNHDA and SQIVND (reference sequence). The junction had 8 bases not matched to a gene; V was cut back by 5 bases and J by 8 bases. The chain's CDR3 is CASSLTGGGGGYTF. The CDR3 coding sequence is TGTGCCAGTAGTCTGACAGGGGGCGGAGGCGGCTACACCTTC. The variable domain in full, completed from reference TRBV19 and TRBJ1-2, reads DGGITQSPKYLFRKEGQNVTLSCEQNLNHDAMYWYRQDPGQGLRLIYYSQIVNDFQKGDIAEGYSVSREKKESFPLTVTSAQKNPTAFYLCASSLTGGGGGYTFGSGTRLTVV.

V gene TRBV5-1 combines with J gene TRBJ1-2; the D is unclear. The CDR3 runs 15 residues. The V end lost 4 bases, the J end lost 2 bases, and 15 bases lay between the germline ends. CDR1 is SGHRS, CDR2 YFSETQ, per germline. DNA of the CDR3: TGCGCCAGCAGCCTTGGTAATAACCTAAACTATGGCTACACCTTC. Translating gives CASSLGNNLNYGYTF.

About this clone itself: Other nucleotide sequences in the sample specify the same CDR3. This chain connects TRBV18 to TRBJ2-7; D may be TRBD2 (5 bases). The V and J ends lost 6 bases and 0 bases respectively, with 6 bases between them. CDR1 is KGHSH and CDR2 is LQKENI in the germline V gene. The CDR3 has 12 residues. CDR3 coding DNA: TGTGCCAGCTCTCGGGACTCCTACGAGCAGTACTTC. Translating gives CASSRDSYEQYF.

This clone was seen a single time. The rearrangement uses TRBV29-1 and TRBJ2-1, with TRBD2 matching over 13 bases. Germline V gene data show CDR1 as SQVTM and CDR2 as ANQGSEA. With V trimmed by 6 bases and J by 9 bases, 11 bases remained unmatched. This CDR3 spans 15 amino acids. The CDR3 is CSVELAGGSLGEQFF. Written as DNA, the CDR3 is TGCAGCGTAGAACTAGCGGGAGGGTCCCTCGGTGAGCAGTTCTTC.

The DNA for the CDR3 is TGCAGCGTTCAGCGGGACGGGACAGATACGCAGTATTTT. Protein: CSVQRDGTDTQYF. The rearrangement joins TRBV29-1 to TRBJ2-3; TRBD2 matches 7 bases. Trimming at V came to 5 bases and at J to 3 bases, leaving 5 bases not matched to a gene. The CDR3 totals 13 residues. Per the germline V gene, CDR1 is SQVTM and CDR2 is ANQGSEA.

The sample holds one count of this clone. V usage is TRBV7-2 and J usage is TRBJ1-1; D gene ambiguous. CDR3 length: 15 amino acids. Germline lookup yields CDR1 SGHTA and CDR2 FQGNSA. Deletions cut 5 bases from V and 3 bases from J, with 16 bases between. The CDR3 region is CASSADGAHYTEAFF. The CDR3 coding sequence is TGTGCCAGCAGCGCCGACGGAGCCCATTACACTGAAGCTTTCTTT. Full variable domain (outside the CDR3, taken from reference TRBV7-2 and TRBJ1-1): GAGVSQSPSNKVTEKGKDVELRCDPISGHTALYWYRQSLGQGLEFLIYFQGNSAPDKSGLPSDRFSAERTGGSVSTLTIQRTQQEDSAVYLCASSADGAHYTEAFFGQGTRLTVV.

The chain is built from TRBV6-5 and TRBJ1-1; D remains ambiguous. CDR1 is MNHEY, CDR2 SVGAGI, per germline. The CDR3 consists of 16 residues. Trimming took 2 bases from V and 4 from J, leaving 17 bases between them. Here the CDR3 DNA reads TGTGCCAGCAGTTACGCACCCGCCCCAGTTATCACTGAAGCTTTCTTT. This codes for CASSYAPAPVITEAFF.

The gene calls are TRBV11-3 and TRBJ2-1; TRBD2 agrees at 7 bases. Germline CDR1 reads SGHNT; CDR2 reads YENEEA. V shed 2 bases and J 9 bases; nucleotides not matched to a gene: 10. CDR3 length: 15 residues. The CDR3 spells CASSLTLAGDSEQFF. As DNA, the CDR3 is TGTGCCAGCAGCTTAACCCTTGCGGGAGACAGTGAGCAGTTCTTC.